Shown below are 24 T cell receptor beta chains from a single sample sequenced in a study of Graves' ophthalmopathy and Graves' hyperthyroidism. The authors amplified TCR beta CDR3 regions, and they did so from RNA transcripts for repertoire sequencing. Following a first-round RT-PCR that used HTBI primers, a second-round multiplex PCR was carried out. TCRdb independently ran MiXCR on the multiplex PCR reads; one entry per CDR3 protein. This table has over a million distinct CDR3 sequences, 36% appearing once. Source material: peripheral blood or thyroid tissue (not recorded which). The receptors were gathered from an adult man with Graves' hyperthyroidism.

As for this clonotype: A read error may explain this, as a much larger clone is one base away. The CDR3 DNA is TGTGCCATCAGTTTTGGGCGGAGCTCCTACGAGCAGTACTTC. It yields the protein CAISFGRSSYEQYF. V gene TRBV10-3 combines with J gene TRBJ2-7; D is ambiguous. V was clipped by 5 bases and J by 0 bases, with 11 bases between them. The CDR3 extends over 14 amino acids. The germline CDR1 and CDR2 sequences are ENHRY and SYGVKD.

In its sample, this clonotype was seen many times. The rearrangement uses TRBV29-1 and TRBJ2-7; D assignment may be TRBD1 or TRBD2 (5 bases each). Trimming shortened V by 5 bases and J by 0 bases, and 11 bases separated the two germline ends. Germline lookup yields CDR1 SQVTM and CDR2 ANQGSEA. This CDR3 contains 13 residues. CDR3 in amino acids: CSVIEGLSYEQYF. CDR3 DNA sequence: TGCAGCGTTATTGAGGGGCTCTCCTACGAGCAGTACTTC.

This clonotype was seen ten or more times. V is TRBV20-1 and J is TRBJ1-2; 7 bases line up with TRBD1. Germline CDR1 DFQATT, CDR2 SNEGSKA (reference sequence). V lost 1 base to trimming and J lost 7 bases; unmatched junction nucleotides: 6. The CDR3 length is 13 residues. This chain's CDR3 is CSARVQGQGGYTF. DNA for the CDR3: TGCAGTGCTAGAGTACAGGGGCAGGGTGGCTACACCTTC.

The genes are TRBV13 and TRBJ2-7; D is uncertain. This CDR3 comprises 13 residues. V shed 6 bases and J shed 4 bases, with 13 bases lying between them. The germline CDR1 and CDR2 sequences are PRHDT and FYEKMQ (reference sequence). The CDR3 nucleotides are TGTGCCAGCAGATCACAAACCCAATACGAGCAGTACTTC. Translated, it gives CASRSQTQYEQYF.

A word on this clonotype: Given a much more abundant clone one base away, this may be a read error. The chain couples TRBV6-5 to TRBJ1-4; D is uncertain. This CDR3 is 13 amino acids long. Germline lookup yields CDR1 MNHEY and CDR2 SVGAGI. CDR3 residues: CASSRGRMKKLLF. CDR3 sequence (DNA): TGTGCCAGCAGCCGAGGACGGATGAAAAAACTGTTGTTT.

This clonotype was seen only a few times. The DNA for the CDR3 is TGTGCCAGCAGTGGTCTTTCGGGAGCCTCTGGAAACACCATATATTTT. Its protein product is CASSGLSGASGNTIYF. The rearrangement joins TRBV6-1 to TRBJ1-3; D is undetermined. The germline V gene encodes CDR1 MNHNS and CDR2 SASEGT. The V gene lost 4 bases and the J gene lost 0 bases, with 13 bases spanning the gap. This CDR3 is 16 amino acids long.

This clonotype was seen once. A much larger clone lies a single base off, so this may be a read error. The V call is TRBV10-3, the J call TRBJ1-6; D might be TRBD1 (6 bases). The CDR3 spans 16 residues. V was clipped by 6 bases and J by 7 bases, with 19 bases between them. Germline CDR1 is ENHRY and CDR2 is SYGVKD. This CDR3 reads CAISRLQHRENSPLHF. For the CDR3, the DNA is TGTGCCATCAGCCGGCTACAACACAGGGAAAATTCACCCCTCCACTTT.

The chain carries TRBV29-1 and TRBJ2-5, with D possibly TRBD1 on 6 matching bases. Per the germline V gene, CDR1 is SQVTM and CDR2 is ANQGSEA. The CDR3 is 14 amino acids. The V and J ends lost 7 bases and 9 bases respectively, with 24 bases between them. The CDR3 sequence: CSAVEQGPGQPQYF. CDR3 nucleotide sequence: TGCAGCGCCGTAGAACAGGGCCCGGGGCAGCCCCAGTACTTC.

About this clonotype: A much larger clone is a single base away; this may be a read error. The chain uses TRBV7-9 and TRBJ1-5; maybe TRBD1 (5 bases). CDR1 SEHNR and CDR2 FQNEAQ come from the germline V gene (reference sequence). The CDR3 runs 15 residues. CDR3 nucleotide sequence: TGTGCCAGCAGCTTAGACGGGACGGGGAATCAGCTCCAGCATTTT. Translation gives CASSLDGTGNQLQHF.

The table lists this clonotype with a count of one. A much larger clone is a single base away; this may be a read error. V gene TRBV29-1 combines with J gene TRBJ2-7, with a tentative D call TRBD1 (6 bases). CDR3 length: 14 amino acids. The V gene's germline CDR1 is SQVTM and CDR2 ANQGSEA. As DNA, the CDR3 is TGCAGCGTTGGGGGGCCTAAAAATCCCTACGAGCAGTGCTTC. Amino acids: CSVGGPKNPYEQCF.

Concerning this clonotype: This may be a read error: a much more frequent sequence differs by one nucleotide. The chain carries TRBV4-2 and TRBJ2-7, with D perhaps matching TRBD2 (6 bases). Germline values: CDR1 LGHNA, CDR2 YNFKEQ. This CDR3 region has 15 residues. V was cut by 3 bases and J by 5 bases, with 17 bases left in between. The CDR3 here is CASSHSARERNEQYF. CDR3 bases: TGTGCCAGCAGCCACTCGGCGCGGGAACGGAACGAGCAGTACTTC.

This clonotype was recorded many times. An end of the junction does not agree with germline; a read error may underlie this. J is TRBJ2-7 and V is TRBV11-2; D gene unclear. The CDR3 totals 13 residues. Germline CDR1 reads SGHAT; CDR2 reads FQNNGV. CDR3 loop: CASSLGASFEQYF. Here the CDR3 DNA reads TGTGCCAGCAGCTTAGGGGCCTCCTTCGAGCAGTACTTC.

This clonotype occurred many times. The gene calls are TRBV5-8 and TRBJ1-5; no firm D call. Trimming took 2 bases from V and 4 from J, leaving 13 bases between them. The CDR3 length is 15 residues. Germline V gene data show CDR1 as SGHTS and CDR2 as YDEGEE. The CDR3 loop reads CASSFAWGPNQPQHF. The CDR3, as DNA: TGTGCCAGCAGCTTCGCTTGGGGTCCAAATCAGCCCCAGCATTTT. Full variable domain (rest looked up from reference TRBV5-8 and TRBJ1-5): EAGVTQSPTHLIKTRGQQATLRCSPISGHTSVYWYQQALGLGLQFLLWYDEGEERNRGNFPPRFSGRQFPNYSSELNVNALELEDSALYLCASSFAWGPNQPQHFGDGTRLSIL.

The V call is TRBV29-1, the J call TRBJ1-1; tentatively, D is TRBD1 (6 bases). The CDR3 covers 10 residues. The V gene lost 7 bases and the J gene lost 8 bases, with 11 bases spanning the gap. Per germline, CDR1 SQVTM and CDR2 ANQGSEA. CDR3 amino acids: CSAERGEAFF. Written as DNA, the CDR3 is TGCAGCGCCGAAAGGGGGGAAGCTTTCTTT.

This clonotype has at least ten counts. The CDR3 nucleotides are TGTGCCAGTAGTACCCGAAGGGGGACGGAGGGGACCTACGAGCAGTACTTC. This codes for CASSTRRGTEGTYEQYF. The V gene is TRBV19, the J gene TRBJ2-7, with D perhaps assigned TRBD1 or TRBD2 (6 bases each). The germline V gene has CDR1 LNHDA and CDR2 SQIVND (reference sequence). V shed 4 bases and J shed 2 bases, with 21 bases lying between them. The CDR3 covers 17 residues.

The DNA of the CDR3 is TGTGCCAGCATCAACGACATGAACACTGAAGCTTTCTTT. Translating gives CASINDMNTEAFF. The V and J genes are TRBV28 and TRBJ1-1; no definite D call. This CDR3 has 13 amino acids. Germline CDR1 and CDR2: MDHEN and SYDVKM. V was shortened by 7 bases and J by 0 bases, with 9 bases between the two germline ends.

In the case of this clonotype: Without the conserved terminal phenylalanine or tryptophan, this CDR3 likely stems from a read error. The chain links TRBV7-9 to TRBJ2-7; tentatively, D is TRBD1 (5 bases). CDR1 is SEHNR and CDR2 is FQNEAQ in the germline V gene (reference sequence). V shed 6 bases and J shed 5 bases, with 17 bases lying between them. The length of the CDR3 is 14 residues. CDR3 in amino acids: CASSFSRVANEQYC. The DNA for the CDR3 is TGTGCCAGCAGTTTCAGCAGGGTTGCCAACGAGCAGTACTGC.

This clonotype appeared a few times. The chain links TRBV29-1 to TRBJ2-3, with D unclear. V lost 3 bases, J lost 2 bases, and 12 bases lay in between. This CDR3 region has 14 residues. Germline V CDR1 and CDR2: SQVTM, ANQGSEA. The CDR3 coding sequence is TGCAGCGTTGAGGGGATCCCGACCACAGATACGCAGTATTTT. This encodes CSVEGIPTTDTQYF.

The V and J genes are TRBV4-1 and TRBJ2-5; maybe TRBD1 (6 bases). The V gene's germline CDR1 is MGHRA and CDR2 YSYEKL. CDR3 length: 14 residues. Trimming stripped 6 bases from V and 5 bases from J, with 16 bases between. Here the CDR3 DNA reads TGCGCCAGCAGTCATGAGGGGGATCAGGAGACCCAGTACTTC. Protein: CASSHEGDQETQYF.

The rearrangement uses TRBV6-5 and TRBJ2-7; TRBD1 aligns across 9 bases. The trim removed 6 bases at V and 2 bases at J, leaving 8 bases unmatched. Germline CDR1 and CDR2: MNHEY and SVGAGI. This CDR3 is 15 amino acids long. CDR3 loop: CASRQGQGVAYEQYF. Here the CDR3 DNA reads TGTGCCAGCAGGCAGGGACAGGGAGTCGCCTACGAGCAGTACTTC.

The chain uses TRBV7-2 and TRBJ1-1, with D hard to call. Germline CDR1 is SGHTA and CDR2 is FQGNSA. The CDR3 is made up of 15 amino acids. V lost 5 bases, J lost 4 bases, and 17 bases lay in between. The CDR3 sequence is CASSVQGRSSTEAFF. The CDR3 DNA sequence: TGTGCCAGCAGCGTTCAAGGGAGGAGTAGCACTGAAGCTTTCTTT.

There are a few counts of this clonotype. The chain couples TRBV4-3 to TRBJ2-7; weak D call: TRBD1 (6 bases). The germline gives CDR1 LGHNA, CDR2 YSLEER. The CDR3 is 14 amino acids. With 1 base removed from V and 3 bases from J, the gap between germline ends came to 10 bases. This CDR3 is CASSQAQGIYEQYF. The CDR3 DNA follows: TGCGCCAGCAGCCAAGCTCAGGGGATCTACGAGCAGTACTTC.

The V and J genes are TRBV5-8 and TRBJ2-5, with 9 positions matching TRBD1. The CDR3 length is 16 residues. The J segment lost 7 bases and the V segment lost 4 bases, leaving 14 bases of the junction unmatched. The germline V gene encodes CDR1 SGHTS and CDR2 YDEGEE. For the CDR3, the DNA is TGTGCCAGCAGCGTTGGAGGGGGACAGGGAGGGGCGACCCAGTACTTC. Translating it yields CASSVGGGQGGATQYF.

This clonotype appeared many times. The chain has TRBV7-2 and TRBJ1-6; TRBD1 aligns across 9 bases. Trimming at V came to 4 bases and at J to 16 bases, leaving 8 bases not matched to a gene. CDR1 and CDR2 (germline): SGHTA, FQGNSA. The CDR3 covers 13 residues. The chain's CDR3 is CASSSGTGQFLHF. The CDR3 region has the DNA TGTGCCAGCAGCTCTGGGACAGGGCAGTTTCTCCACTTT.